Listed below are T cell receptor beta chains from one sample, sequenced in a study of shared clonotypes between healthy human individuals. Assay: immunoSEQ multiplex PCR; the TCRdb copy retains only in-frame clones and omits some. The sample consists of millions of clones, just over 90% of them appearing once. Material for sequencing was naive CD4+ T cells from PBMCs. The receptors stem from a young man in good health. Some clones in this sample may be carry-over from other donors' samples. Both conserved end residues are part of each CDR3. Fields, in order: J gene, clone size, D gene, V gene, CDR3 protein, CDR3 DNA. The D gene is left open where the match is weak. Rows give clone size only sometimes, using once, few, many, or a class for an expanded clone.

j_gene: TRBJ1-1; abundance: few; d_gene: NA; v_gene: TRBV28; CDR3aa: CASRAGREAFF; CDR3nt: TGTGCCAGCAGGGCTGGCAGGGAAGCTTTCTTT
j_gene: TRBJ2-1; abundance: NA; d_gene: NA; v_gene: TRBV7-9; CDR3aa: CASSLAPGSGSYNEQFF; CDR3nt: TGTGCCAGCAGCTTAGCGCCTGGTAGCGGCTCCTACAATGAGCAGTTCTTC
j_gene: TRBJ2-1; abundance: NA; d_gene: TRBD2; v_gene: TRBV5-6; CDR3aa: CASSGDLGTRLSYNEQFF; CDR3nt: TGTGCCAGCAGCGGGGACCTCGGGACTAGACTCTCCTACAATGAGCAGTTCTTC
j_gene: TRBJ1-3; abundance: few; d_gene: TRBD1; v_gene: TRBV5-1; CDR3aa: CASSLAGTASGNTIYF; CDR3nt: TGCGCCAGCAGCTTGGCCGGGACAGCCTCTGGAAACACCATATATTTT
j_gene: TRBJ2-1; abundance: NA; d_gene: TRBD2; v_gene: TRBV19; CDR3aa: CASRPRLAGGYNEQFF; CDR3nt: TGTGCCAGTAGACCGAGACTAGCGGGAGGTTACAATGAGCAGTTCTTC
j_gene: TRBJ2-7; abundance: NA; d_gene: TRBD1; v_gene: TRBV5-1; CDR3aa: CASRPGQAYEQYF; CDR3nt: TGCGCCAGCAGACCCGGACAGGCCTACGAGCAGTACTTC
j_gene: TRBJ2-1; abundance: NA; d_gene: NA; v_gene: TRBV7-2; CDR3aa: CASASYNEQFF; CDR3nt: TGTGCCAGCGCTTCCTACAATGAGCAGTTCTTC
j_gene: TRBJ1-3; abundance: few; d_gene: NA; v_gene: TRBV2; CDR3aa: CASRSGGNTIYF; CDR3nt: TGTGCCAGCAGGTCGGGTGGAAACACCATATATTTT
j_gene: TRBJ2-5; abundance: once; d_gene: TRBD2; v_gene: TRBV29-1; CDR3aa: CSVEAGEETQYF; CDR3nt: TGCAGCGTTGAGGCGGGAGAGGAGACCCAGTACTTC
j_gene: TRBJ1-5; abundance: NA; d_gene: NA; v_gene: TRBV6-5; CDR3aa: CASSYLPNQPQHF; CDR3nt: TGTGCCAGCAGTTACTTACCTAATCAGCCCCAGCATTTT
j_gene: TRBJ1-5; abundance: NA; d_gene: NA; v_gene: TRBV5-1; CDR3aa: CASSLGASNQPQHF; CDR3nt: TGCGCCAGCAGCCTGGGAGCTAGCAATCAGCCCCAGCATTTT
j_gene: TRBJ1-2; abundance: NA; d_gene: NA; v_gene: TRBV4-2; CDR3aa: CASSHDTGGYTF; CDR3nt: TGTGCCAGCAGCCATGATACGGGAGGCTACACCTTC
j_gene: TRBJ1-2; abundance: once; d_gene: NA; v_gene: TRBV11-2; CDR3aa: CASRGPAPGKGYTF; CDR3nt: TGTGCCAGCAGGGGCCCGGCGCCTGGGAAGGGCTACACCTTC
j_gene: TRBJ1-1; abundance: NA; d_gene: TRBD1; v_gene: TRBV6-1; CDR3aa: CASSEQGDYTEAFF; CDR3nt: TGTGCCAGCAGTGAACAGGGGGATTACACTGAAGCTTTCTTT
j_gene: TRBJ1-5; abundance: NA; d_gene: NA; v_gene: TRBV6-5; CDR3aa: CASSLTGASQSQHF; CDR3nt: TGTGCCAGCAGTCTGACAGGTGCGAGTCAGTCCCAGCATTTT
j_gene: TRBJ2-7; abundance: NA; d_gene: NA; v_gene: TRBV4-3; CDR3aa: CASSPQLSQGNEQYF; CDR3nt: TGCGCCAGCAGCCCGCAACTCTCACAGGGAAACGAGCAGTACTTC
j_gene: TRBJ2-1; abundance: NA; d_gene: NA; v_gene: TRBV4-2; CDR3aa: CASSQDQSREQFF; CDR3nt: TGTGCCAGCAGCCAAGATCAGAGTAGAGAGCAGTTCTTC
j_gene: TRBJ1-1; abundance: NA; d_gene: NA; v_gene: TRBV28; CDR3aa: CASSLGTRLLVLNEAFF; CDR3nt: TGTGCCAGCAGTTTAGGGACACGACTACTGGTACTGAATGAAGCTTTCTTT
j_gene: TRBJ1-1; abundance: NA; d_gene: NA; v_gene: TRBV19; CDR3aa: CASTSTPQRAAEAFF; CDR3nt: TGTGCCAGTACTAGCACCCCTCAACGGGCAGCTGAAGCTTTCTTT
j_gene: TRBJ2-7; abundance: NA; d_gene: NA; v_gene: TRBV29-1; CDR3aa: CSVNLVGSSYEQYF; CDR3nt: TGCAGCGTTAACCTAGTCGGCAGCTCCTACGAGCAGTACTTC
j_gene: TRBJ2-2; abundance: NA; d_gene: NA; v_gene: TRBV2; CDR3aa: CASSAQGISTGELFF; CDR3nt: TGTGCCAGCAGTGCACAGGGTATTTCCACCGGGGAGCTGTTTTTT
j_gene: TRBJ1-5; abundance: NA; d_gene: NA; v_gene: TRBV25-1; CDR3aa: CASSAGRGSSRQPQHF; CDR3nt: TGTGCCAGCAGTGCCGGCAGGGGTAGTTCACGGCAGCCCCAGCATTTT
j_gene: TRBJ1-2; abundance: NA; d_gene: NA; v_gene: TRBV7-2; CDR3aa: CASSPGTLANYGYTF; CDR3nt: TGTGCCAGCAGCCCCGGCACCCTTGCTAACTATGGCTACACCTTC
j_gene: TRBJ2-7; abundance: NA; d_gene: TRBD2; v_gene: TRBV28; CDR3aa: CASSQAGTSGYEQYF; CDR3nt: TGTGCCAGCAGCCAAGCCGGGACTAGCGGCTACGAGCAGTACTTC
j_gene: TRBJ2-5; abundance: NA; d_gene: NA; v_gene: TRBV12-2; CDR3aa: CASRLKSLGDQREICGRVETQYF; CDR3nt: TGTGCAAGTCGCTTAAAAAGTTTGGGCGATCAGCGGGAGATATGTGGTCGAGTGGAGACCCAGTACTTC
j_gene: TRBJ2-1; abundance: NA; d_gene: NA; v_gene: TRBV28; CDR3aa: CASVRISPPYNEQFF; CDR3nt: TGTGCCAGCGTCAGGATTTCCCCACCTTACAATGAGCAGTTCTTC
j_gene: TRBJ1-6; abundance: NA; d_gene: NA; v_gene: TRBV10-3; CDR3aa: CAISELGGNSPLHF; CDR3nt: TGTGCCATCAGTGAGCTGGGGGGAAATTCACCCCTCCACTTT
j_gene: TRBJ2-1; abundance: NA; d_gene: NA; v_gene: TRBV30; CDR3aa: CAWSPRSEQFF; CDR3nt: TGTGCCTGGAGTCCACGCAGTGAGCAGTTCTTC
j_gene: TRBJ2-5; abundance: once; d_gene: NA; v_gene: TRBV19; CDR3aa: CASSITRPAETQYF; CDR3nt: TGTGCCAGTAGTATAACTCGGCCGGCCGAGACCCAGTACTTC
j_gene: TRBJ1-2; abundance: NA; d_gene: NA; v_gene: TRBV6-1; CDR3aa: CASSEGRYYGYTF; CDR3nt: TGTGCCAGCAGTGAGGGGCGGTACTATGGCTACACCTTC
j_gene: TRBJ2-7; abundance: NA; d_gene: NA; v_gene: TRBV30; CDR3aa: CAWELGLSYEQYF; CDR3nt: TGTGCCTGGGAACTCGGACTATCCTACGAGCAGTACTTC
j_gene: TRBJ2-1; abundance: NA; d_gene: TRBD1; v_gene: TRBV28; CDR3aa: CASSDTSGGSYNEQFF; CDR3nt: TGTGCCAGCAGTGATACCTCAGGGGGCTCCTACAATGAGCAGTTCTTC
j_gene: TRBJ2-1; abundance: NA; d_gene: NA; v_gene: TRBV18; CDR3aa: CASSPPNGETQFF; CDR3nt: TGTGCCAGCTCACCACCTAACGGTGAGACTCAGTTCTTC
j_gene: TRBJ2-5; abundance: NA; d_gene: TRBD1; v_gene: TRBV30; CDR3aa: CAWSTIPGQGGDKTQYF; CDR3nt: TGTGCCTGGAGCACCATACCGGGACAGGGGGGAGACAAGACCCAGTACTTC
j_gene: TRBJ2-7; abundance: NA; d_gene: NA; v_gene: TRBV19; CDR3aa: CASSSNPGSYEQYF; CDR3nt: TGTGCCAGTAGTTCTAATCCTGGGTCCTACGAGCAGTACTTC
j_gene: TRBJ2-5; abundance: NA; d_gene: NA; v_gene: TRBV18; CDR3aa: CASTGLPQETQYF; CDR3nt: TGTGCCAGCACGGGACTCCCTCAAGAGACCCAGTACTTC
j_gene: TRBJ2-1; abundance: NA; d_gene: TRBD2; v_gene: TRBV4-1; CDR3aa: CASSQEPSGEYNEQFF; CDR3nt: TGCGCCAGCAGCCAAGAGCCCAGCGGGGAATACAATGAGCAGTTCTTC
j_gene: TRBJ2-5; abundance: NA; d_gene: NA; v_gene: TRBV6-5; CDR3aa: CASSYGLPYQETQYF; CDR3nt: TGTGCCAGCAGTTACGGACTACCGTACCAAGAGACCCAGTACTTC
j_gene: TRBJ2-7; abundance: NA; d_gene: NA; v_gene: TRBV5-1; CDR3aa: CASSTTGLASYEQYF; CDR3nt: TGCGCCAGCAGCACGACGGGACTGGCCTCCTACGAGCAGTACTTC
j_gene: TRBJ1-1; abundance: NA; d_gene: TRBD1; v_gene: TRBV19; CDR3aa: CASSINRGNTEAFF; CDR3nt: TGTGCCAGTAGTATAAACAGGGGGAACACTGAAGCTTTCTTT
j_gene: TRBJ2-5; abundance: NA; d_gene: TRBD2; v_gene: TRBV18; CDR3aa: CASSPPSRGGETQYF; CDR3nt: TGTGCCAGCTCACCACCCAGCCGGGGGGGAGAGACCCAGTACTTC
j_gene: TRBJ2-1; abundance: NA; d_gene: TRBD2; v_gene: TRBV11-3; CDR3aa: CASSLAPELAGVNEQFF; CDR3nt: TGTGCCAGCAGCTTAGCCCCAGAACTAGCGGGAGTGAATGAGCAGTTCTTC
j_gene: TRBJ2-1; abundance: once; d_gene: TRBD2; v_gene: TRBV5-1; CDR3aa: CASSFRPRTSGSNEQFF; CDR3nt: TGCGCCAGCAGCTTTAGGCCGAGGACTAGCGGGAGCAATGAGCAGTTCTTC
j_gene: TRBJ1-1; abundance: NA; d_gene: TRBD1; v_gene: TRBV7-3; CDR3aa: CASSRQGTTEAFF; CDR3nt: TGTGCCAGCAGCCGACAGGGCACCACTGAAGCTTTCTTT
j_gene: TRBJ2-1; abundance: NA; d_gene: NA; v_gene: TRBV5-8; CDR3aa: CASSLFRGDSSYNEQFF; CDR3nt: TGTGCCAGCAGCTTGTTCAGGGGGGATAGCTCCTACAATGAGCAGTTCTTC
j_gene: TRBJ2-3; abundance: NA; d_gene: TRBD1; v_gene: TRBV6-1; CDR3aa: CASSERAGGRTDTQYF; CDR3nt: TGTGCCAGCAGTGAACGGGCAGGGGGCCGTACAGATACGCAGTATTTT
j_gene: TRBJ2-7; abundance: NA; d_gene: NA; v_gene: TRBV28; CDR3aa: CASSVNRDPYF; CDR3nt: TGTGCCAGCAGTGTCAACAGGGATCCGTACTTC
j_gene: TRBJ1-1; abundance: NA; d_gene: TRBD1; v_gene: TRBV4-1; CDR3aa: CASSGTAGQGNTEAFF; CDR3nt: TGCGCCAGCAGCGGCACAGCGGGACAGGGGAACACTGAAGCTTTCTTT
j_gene: TRBJ2-3; abundance: NA; d_gene: NA; v_gene: TRBV7-2; CDR3aa: CASSLYTYTDTQYF; CDR3nt: TGTGCCAGCAGCCTTTACACCTACACAGATACGCAGTATTTT
j_gene: TRBJ2-7; abundance: once; d_gene: NA; v_gene: TRBV28; CDR3aa: CASSLPGTRAYEQYF; CDR3nt: TGTGCCAGCAGTTTACCCGGGACAAGGGCCTACGAGCAGTACTTC
j_gene: TRBJ1-2; abundance: NA; d_gene: NA; v_gene: TRBV4-1; CDR3aa: CASSQEPLIRTDLTNYGYTF; CDR3nt: TGCGCCAGCAGCCAAGAACCACTAATACGGACAGATCTAACTAACTATGGCTACACCTTC
j_gene: TRBJ2-7; abundance: NA; d_gene: TRBD2; v_gene: TRBV7-9; CDR3aa: CASRPSGSSYEQYF; CDR3nt: TGTGCCAGCCGTCCTAGCGGGTCTTCCTACGAGCAGTACTTC
j_gene: TRBJ1-5; abundance: once; d_gene: NA; v_gene: TRBV25-1; CDR3aa: CASTKHNTGSNQPQHF; CDR3nt: TGTGCCAGCACCAAACACAACACAGGGAGCAATCAGCCCCAGCATTTT